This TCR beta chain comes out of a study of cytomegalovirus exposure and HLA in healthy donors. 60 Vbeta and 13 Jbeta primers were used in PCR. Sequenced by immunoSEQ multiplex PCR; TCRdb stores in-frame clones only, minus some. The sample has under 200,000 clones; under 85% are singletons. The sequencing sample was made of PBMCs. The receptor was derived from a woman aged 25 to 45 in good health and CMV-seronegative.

CDR3 loop: CASSYGRGFETEAFF. The CDR3 nucleotides read TGTGCCAGCAGTTACGGCAGGGGGTTCGAGACTGAAGCTTTCTTT. The gene calls are TRBV6-5 and TRBJ1-1, with 7 bases lining up with TRBD1. The CDR3 runs 15 residues. The V gene's germline CDR1 is MNHEY and CDR2 SVGAGI. V lost 2 bases to trimming and J lost 5 bases; unmatched junction nucleotides: 8.